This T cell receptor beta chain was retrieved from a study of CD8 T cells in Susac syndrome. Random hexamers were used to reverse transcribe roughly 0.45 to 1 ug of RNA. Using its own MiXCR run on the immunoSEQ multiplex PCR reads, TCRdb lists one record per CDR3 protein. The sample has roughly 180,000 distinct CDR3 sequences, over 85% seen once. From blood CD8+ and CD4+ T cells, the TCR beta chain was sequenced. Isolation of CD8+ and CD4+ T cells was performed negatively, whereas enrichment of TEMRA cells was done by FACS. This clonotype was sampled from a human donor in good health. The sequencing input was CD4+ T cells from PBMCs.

In DNA form, the CDR3 reads TGTGCCAGCACCCGGGACCCCTCGGGGACCGGGGAGCTGTTTTTT. This translates into CASTRDPSGTGELFF. V and J are TRBV6-5 and TRBJ2-2; tentatively, D is TRBD1 or TRBD2 (5 bases each). The V end was cut by 7 bases, the J end by 5 bases, with 17 bases between. The length of the CDR3 is 15 residues. Germline lookup yields CDR1 MNHEY and CDR2 SVGAGI.